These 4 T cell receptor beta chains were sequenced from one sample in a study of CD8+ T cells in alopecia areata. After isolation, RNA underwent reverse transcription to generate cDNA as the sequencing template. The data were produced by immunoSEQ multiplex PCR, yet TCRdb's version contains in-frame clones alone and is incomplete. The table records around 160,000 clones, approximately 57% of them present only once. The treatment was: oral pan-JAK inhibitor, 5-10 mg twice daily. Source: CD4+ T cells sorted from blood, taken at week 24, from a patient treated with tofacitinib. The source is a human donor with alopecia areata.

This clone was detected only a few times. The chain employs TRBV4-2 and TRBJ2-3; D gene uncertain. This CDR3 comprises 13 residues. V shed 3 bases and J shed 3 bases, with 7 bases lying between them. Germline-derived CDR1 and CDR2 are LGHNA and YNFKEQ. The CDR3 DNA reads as TGTGCCAGCAGCCAGATGGGGACAGATACGCAGTATTTT. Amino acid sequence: CASSQMGTDTQYF.

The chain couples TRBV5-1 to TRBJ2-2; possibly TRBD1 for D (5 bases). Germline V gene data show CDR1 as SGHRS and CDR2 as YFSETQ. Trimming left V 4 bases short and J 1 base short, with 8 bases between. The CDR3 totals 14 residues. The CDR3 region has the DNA TGCGCCAGCAGCCCCGGACAGAACACCGGGGAGCTGTTTTTT. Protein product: CASSPGQNTGELFF.

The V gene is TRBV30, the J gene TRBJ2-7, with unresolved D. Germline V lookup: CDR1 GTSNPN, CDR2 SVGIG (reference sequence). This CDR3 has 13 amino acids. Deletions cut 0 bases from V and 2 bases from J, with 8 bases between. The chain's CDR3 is CAWSVTPTYEQYF. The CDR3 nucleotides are TGTGCCTGGAGTGTCACACCTACCTACGAGCAGTACTTC.

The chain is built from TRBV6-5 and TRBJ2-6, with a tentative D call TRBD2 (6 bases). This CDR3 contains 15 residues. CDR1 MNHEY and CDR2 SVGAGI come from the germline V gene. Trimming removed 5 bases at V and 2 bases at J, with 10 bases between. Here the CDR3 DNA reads TGTGCCAGCAGTAAGGAGGGAGCTGGGGCCAACGTCCTGACTTTC. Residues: CASSKEGAGANVLTF.